These T cell receptor beta chains were read from a single sample in a study of identical twins. TCRdb re-called the 5' RACE reads through MiXCR, storing one row per CDR3 protein. The repertoire holds under 400,000 distinct CDR3 sequences, with 7% to 9.5% as singletons. The material sequenced was naive T cells sorted from blood. The receptor source for this set is a woman between 50 and 59 years old in good health. The CDR3 runs from the conserved cysteine through the conserved F or W. Each record gives: V gene, J gene, D gene, clone size, CDR3 length, CDR3 DNA, CDR3 protein. D genes are given only for firm matches. Rows may omit the clone size; those that give it use once, few, many or a size class.

V: TRBV6-5
J: TRBJ2-3
D: TRBD2
size: -
length: 15
DNA: TGTGCCAGCAAGCAGCGAGCGGGAGTGACAGATACGCAGTATTTT
CDR3: CASKQRAGVTDTQYF

V: TRBV6-5
J: TRBJ2-5
D: -
size: few
length: 13
DNA: TGTGCCAGCAGTGCGATGGGGAGGGAGACCCAGTACTTC
CDR3: CASSAMGRETQYF

V: TRBV24-1
J: TRBJ2-2
D: TRBD2
size: few
length: 17
DNA: TGTGCCACCAGTGATTGGTCTAGCGGGGTCAACACCGGGGAGCTGTTTTTT
CDR3: CATSDWSSGVNTGELFF

V: TRBV19
J: TRBJ2-1
D: -
size: few
length: 15
DNA: TGTGCCAGTAACATAGAGGCGGTTTCCTACAATGAGCAGTTCTTC
CDR3: CASNIEAVSYNEQFF

V: TRBV19
J: TRBJ2-2
D: -
size: -
length: 14
DNA: TGTGCCAGTATCGTTACTAGAGGCACCGGGGAGCTGTTTTTT
CDR3: CASIVTRGTGELFF

V: TRBV29-1
J: TRBJ2-7
D: -
size: -
length: 11
DNA: TGCAGCGTTTTGGGGGACTACGAGCAGTACTTC
CDR3: CSVLGDYEQYF

V: TRBV5-1
J: TRBJ1-4
D: -
size: few
length: 15
DNA: TGCGCCAGCAGCCCTGAAGGGCTCACTAATGAAAAACTGTTTTTT
CDR3: CASSPEGLTNEKLFF

V: TRBV5-1
J: TRBJ2-7
D: -
size: -
length: 12
DNA: TGCGCCAGCAAGGCCCAGAGCTACGAGCAGTACTTC
CDR3: CASKAQSYEQYF

V: TRBV7-9
J: TRBJ2-1
D: TRBD1
size: -
length: 14
DNA: TGTGCCAGCAGCTTAGAGACAGGGCACAATGAGCAGTTCTTC
CDR3: CASSLETGHNEQFF

V: TRBV5-1
J: TRBJ2-1
D: -
size: few
length: 14
DNA: TGCGCCAGCAGCTTGGCTCCGACCCCCAATGAGCAGTTCTTC
CDR3: CASSLAPTPNEQFF

V: TRBV15
J: TRBJ2-1
D: TRBD2
size: few
length: 16
DNA: TGTGCCACCAGCAGACCCGGACTAGCGCCTCACAATGAGCAGTTCTTC
CDR3: CATSRPGLAPHNEQFF

V: TRBV7-6
J: TRBJ1-1
D: TRBD1
size: -
length: 16
DNA: TGTGCCAGCAGCTCAAGACAGGGAAGAGGGAACACTGAAGCTTTCTTT
CDR3: CASSSRQGRGNTEAFF

V: TRBV12-3/TRBV12-4
J: TRBJ1-5
D: TRBD1
size: -
length: 14
DNA: TGTGCCAGCAGCACAGGGGACGGAAATCAGCCCCAGCATTTT
CDR3: CASSTGDGNQPQHF

V: TRBV18
J: TRBJ2-5
D: -
size: -
length: 13
DNA: TGTGCCAGCTCCCGGACGATGCAAGAGACCCAGTACTTC
CDR3: CASSRTMQETQYF

V: TRBV6-2/TRBV6-3
J: TRBJ2-1
D: -
size: many
length: 12
DNA: TGTGCCAGCACAGGGGCCCACAATGAGCAGTTCTTC
CDR3: CASTGAHNEQFF

V: TRBV20-1
J: TRBJ2-1
D: TRBD2
size: few
length: 14
DNA: TGCAGTGCTAGTAGAGGGCTAGCGGGAGTTGAGCAGTTCTTC
CDR3: CSASRGLAGVEQFF

V: TRBV4-1
J: TRBJ1-5
D: -
size: few
length: 12
DNA: TGCGCCAGCAGCCAAGTGGGGGAGCCCCAGCATTTT
CDR3: CASSQVGEPQHF

V: TRBV10-2
J: TRBJ2-2
D: -
size: many
length: 14
DNA: TGCGCCAGCAGGGTGGTCGGGAACACCGGGGAGCTGTTTTTT
CDR3: CASRVVGNTGELFF

V: TRBV3-1
J: TRBJ2-7
D: -
size: -
length: 15
DNA: TGTGCCAGCAGCCAAGATTCGGCGGGCTGGTACGAGCAGTACTTC
CDR3: CASSQDSAGWYEQYF

V: TRBV20-1
J: TRBJ2-7
D: TRBD1
size: many
length: 12
DNA: TGCAGTGCTAGACCCCGGACAGGGGAGCAGTACTTC
CDR3: CSARPRTGEQYF

V: TRBV20-1
J: TRBJ2-5
D: TRBD2
size: few
length: 17
DNA: TGCAGTGCTAGTAGGGCGGGAAAGGGGAGGGTTGGAGAGACCCAGTACTTC
CDR3: CSASRAGKGRVGETQYF

V: TRBV10-3
J: TRBJ2-7
D: -
size: -
length: 14
DNA: TGTGCCATCAGTGAAGGGAAGGCCCCTTTCGAGCAGTACTTC
CDR3: CAISEGKAPFEQYF

V: TRBV24-1
J: TRBJ1-5
D: -
size: -
length: 14
DNA: TGTGCCACCAGTGAATACGGGGCAGATCAGCCCCAGCATTTT
CDR3: CATSEYGADQPQHF

V: TRBV4-1
J: TRBJ2-5
D: -
size: many
length: 14
DNA: TGCGCCAGCAGCCAAAAGCAGTACCAAGAGACCCAGTACTTC
CDR3: CASSQKQYQETQYF

V: TRBV6-5
J: TRBJ2-3
D: -
size: many
length: 11
DNA: TGTGCCAGCGGGGCGGCAGATACGCAGTATTTT
CDR3: CASGAADTQYF

V: TRBV6-2/TRBV6-3
J: TRBJ2-1
D: TRBD2
size: -
length: 15
DNA: TGTGCCAGCAGGGAGACTAGCGGGAGAATCGGTGAGCAGTTCTTC
CDR3: CASRETSGRIGEQFF

V: TRBV18
J: TRBJ2-3
D: -
size: -
length: 14
DNA: TGTGCCAGCTCACCGCCTGCTAGCACAGATACGCAGTATTTT
CDR3: CASSPPASTDTQYF

V: TRBV4-2
J: TRBJ2-1
D: TRBD2
size: few
length: 14
DNA: TGTGCCAGCAGCCAAGCGCGGGAGGGTCATGAGCAGTTCTTC
CDR3: CASSQAREGHEQFF

V: TRBV6-4
J: TRBJ2-1
D: TRBD2
size: -
length: 13
DNA: TGTGCCAGCAGTAAGGGACTAGCGGTTGAGCAGTTCTTC
CDR3: CASSKGLAVEQFF

V: TRBV6-5
J: TRBJ2-5
D: -
size: many
length: 15
DNA: TGTGCCAGCAGCCCCTCGGGGCGGGTTCAAGAGACCCAGTACTTC
CDR3: CASSPSGRVQETQYF

V: TRBV6-5
J: TRBJ2-1
D: -
size: few
length: 16
DNA: TGTGCCAGCAGTTACTCGATCTCCAGAGCCTACAATGAGCAGTTCTTC
CDR3: CASSYSISRAYNEQFF

V: TRBV6-5
J: TRBJ2-7
D: -
size: -
length: 13
DNA: TGTGCCAGCAGTTACTCGCCGTGGGTGGAGCAGTACTTC
CDR3: CASSYSPWVEQYF

V: TRBV6-2/TRBV6-3
J: TRBJ2-7
D: -
size: many
length: 13
DNA: TGTGCCAGCAGTTACTTTCGGGACTACGAGCAGTACTTC
CDR3: CASSYFRDYEQYF

V: TRBV19
J: TRBJ1-1
D: TRBD1
size: -
length: 14
DNA: TGTGCCAGTACCCGGTGGACAGGAGGTACTGAAGCTTTCTTT
CDR3: CASTRWTGGTEAFF

V: TRBV2
J: TRBJ2-2
D: -
size: -
length: 15
DNA: TGTGCCAGCAGTGTAGGATTATTGAACACCGGGGAGCTGTTTTTT
CDR3: CASSVGLLNTGELFF

V: TRBV7-8
J: TRBJ1-5
D: -
size: -
length: 14
DNA: TGTGCCAGCAGCTCGGAGGACGGGAATCAGCCCCAGCATTTT
CDR3: CASSSEDGNQPQHF

V: TRBV19
J: TRBJ2-1
D: TRBD1
size: few
length: 13
DNA: TGTGCCACCAAGGACAGGGGATACAATGAGCAGTTCTTC
CDR3: CATKDRGYNEQFF

V: TRBV20-1
J: TRBJ2-5
D: -
size: few
length: 13
DNA: TGCAGTGTCCTGCACACCAACGCGGAGACCCAGTACTTC
CDR3: CSVLHTNAETQYF

V: TRBV5-1
J: TRBJ1-2
D: -
size: -
length: 14
DNA: TGCGCCAGCAGCCGGGACGGAGCTAACTATGGCTACACCTTC
CDR3: CASSRDGANYGYTF

V: TRBV29-1
J: TRBJ2-2
D: -
size: few
length: 13
DNA: TGCAGCGTTGTGTGGGCCGACACCGGGGAGCTGTTTTTT
CDR3: CSVVWADTGELFF

V: TRBV6-2/TRBV6-3
J: TRBJ2-1
D: TRBD2
size: -
length: 14
DNA: TGTGCCAGCAGTGGGGAGGGCCCCTACAATGAGCAGTTCTTC
CDR3: CASSGEGPYNEQFF

V: TRBV12-3/TRBV12-4
J: TRBJ2-3
D: -
size: many
length: 13
DNA: TGTGCCAGCAGGTTCATTCCTACAGATACGCAGTATTTT
CDR3: CASRFIPTDTQYF

V: TRBV27
J: TRBJ2-1
D: -
size: -
length: 14
DNA: TGTGCCAGCAGTGCGGACCCTAACTACAATGAGCAGTTCTTC
CDR3: CASSADPNYNEQFF

V: TRBV10-2
J: TRBJ1-1
D: -
size: many
length: 14
DNA: TGCGCCAGCAGCGCCGGGCCCATGAACACTGAAGCTTTCTTT
CDR3: CASSAGPMNTEAFF

V: TRBV9
J: TRBJ2-4
D: TRBD2
size: few
length: 19
DNA: TGTGCCAGCAGCGTAGGCGTAGCGGGAGGGACTCTAGCCAAAAACATTCAGTACTTC
CDR3: CASSVGVAGGTLAKNIQYF

V: TRBV14
J: TRBJ2-5
D: TRBD1
size: few
length: 14
DNA: TGTGCCAGCAGCCCCCTGGACAGGGAGGAGACCCAGTACTTC
CDR3: CASSPLDREETQYF

V: TRBV20-1
J: TRBJ2-7
D: -
size: -
length: 12
DNA: TGCAGTGCTAGTGACACCGGGGCCGAGCAGTACTTC
CDR3: CSASDTGAEQYF

V: TRBV21-1
J: TRBJ2-7
D: -
size: -
length: 15
DNA: TGTGCCAGTTTCAGCCCGATGACAGTGACGAACGAGCAGTACTTC
CDR3: CASFSPMTVTNEQYF

V: TRBV3-1
J: TRBJ1-3
D: TRBD1
size: few
length: 13
DNA: TGTGCCAGCAGCCCGGGGACAGAAAACACCATATATTTT
CDR3: CASSPGTENTIYF

V: TRBV5-1
J: TRBJ2-3
D: TRBD1
size: few
length: 14
DNA: TGCGCCAGCAGCTTGACAGGGGATCCCGATACGCAGTATTTT
CDR3: CASSLTGDPDTQYF

V: TRBV7-6
J: TRBJ2-1
D: TRBD2
size: few
length: 18
DNA: TGTGCCAGCAGCTTAGAACTAGCGGGAGGCGTCCCCCCGAATGAGCAGTTCTTC
CDR3: CASSLELAGGVPPNEQFF

V: TRBV19
J: TRBJ2-7
D: -
size: once
length: 16
DNA: TGTGCCAGTAGTCCGGGGGCCTCTCGAAGCTCCTACGAGCAGTACTTC
CDR3: CASSPGASRSSYEQYF

V: TRBV11-2
J: TRBJ2-1
D: TRBD2
size: few
length: 16
DNA: TGTGCCAGCAGCTTAGAGGGCGGGAGGGCCTTCAATGAGCAGTTCTTC
CDR3: CASSLEGGRAFNEQFF

V: TRBV3-1
J: TRBJ1-1
D: -
size: few
length: 13
DNA: TGTGCCAGCAGCGTTTATCGTTACACTGAAGCTTTCTTT
CDR3: CASSVYRYTEAFF

V: TRBV12-3/TRBV12-4
J: TRBJ2-7
D: -
size: -
length: 13
DNA: TGTGCCAGCAGTCGCCTTCGGGACTACGAGCAGTACTTC
CDR3: CASSRLRDYEQYF

V: TRBV5-6
J: TRBJ1-1
D: -
size: few
length: 14
DNA: TGTGCCAGCAGCCAGGGGTTAAGGAACACTGAAGCTTTCTTT
CDR3: CASSQGLRNTEAFF

V: TRBV27
J: TRBJ2-3
D: TRBD2
size: -
length: 15
DNA: TGTGCCAGCAGTTTACTAGCGGGAGTCCAAAATACGCAGTATTTT
CDR3: CASSLLAGVQNTQYF

V: TRBV12-3/TRBV12-4
J: TRBJ2-3
D: -
size: many
length: 13
DNA: TGTGCCAGCAGTTTAGCGCAGGCAGATACGCAGTATTTT
CDR3: CASSLAQADTQYF

V: TRBV27
J: TRBJ2-1
D: -
size: -
length: 13
DNA: TGTGCCAGCGAAAATCCCGGGTACAATGAGCAGTTCTTC
CDR3: CASENPGYNEQFF

V: TRBV6-5
J: TRBJ2-1
D: TRBD1
size: many
length: 14
DNA: TGTGCCAGCACGACAGGGTCTTCTTACAATGAGCAGTTCTTC
CDR3: CASTTGSSYNEQFF